The 16 T cell receptor beta chains listed next were all sequenced from one sample in a study of T cell responses to AZD1222 COVID-19 vaccine. The repertoire was sequenced with immunoSEQ multiplex PCR; TCRdb's copy has only in-frame clones and lacks some. The sample lists some 200,000 clones, about 89% occurring once. The starting material was peripheral blood, obtained 28 days after the second AZD1222 dose. The receptors were sampled from an adult who received the AZD1222 COVID-19 vaccine.

This clone was recorded a few times. This sequence joins TRBV29-1 and TRBJ2-4, with D uncertain. This CDR3 is 13 amino acids long. The V gene's germline CDR1 is SQVTM and CDR2 ANQGSEA. Between the trimmed V and J ends, which lost 4 bases and 7 bases, there was a span of 14 bases. This chain's CDR3 is CSVGHLFGNIQYF. The CDR3 DNA sequence: TGCAGCGTTGGGCACCTCTTCGGGAACATTCAGTACTTC.

This chain joins TRBV7-9 and TRBJ1-1; TRBD1 matches 7 bases. The V segment lost 5 bases and the J segment 1 base; nucleotides outside the gene matches: 7. This CDR3 spans 15 amino acids. The germline gives CDR1 SEHNR, CDR2 FQNEAQ (reference sequence). The CDR3 DNA is TGTGCCAGCAGCGCCCACAGGGGCACGAACACTGAAGCTTTCTTT. It codes for CASSAHRGTNTEAFF.

The chain links TRBV19 to TRBJ2-7; 7 bases line up with TRBD2. The length of the CDR3 is 13 residues. In germline, CDR1 is LNHDA, CDR2 SQIVND (reference sequence). V gave up 8 bases and J gave up 2 bases; unmatched junction bases: 6. CDR3 in DNA: TGTGCCAGTGCTGGACTAGGGACCTACGAGCAGTACTTC. This translates into CASAGLGTYEQYF.

This rearrangement joins TRBV7-9 to TRBJ1-1; no clear D gene. In germline, CDR1 is SEHNR, CDR2 FQNEAQ (reference sequence). V was trimmed by 1 base and J by 1 base, leaving 10 bases between them. The CDR3 runs to 15 residues. CDR3 nucleotide sequence: TGTGCCAGCAGCTTAGAGCAGATTAAGAACACTGAAGCTTTCTTT. It is translated as CASSLEQIKNTEAFF.

V is TRBV3-1 (or the pseudogene TRBV3-2) and J is TRBJ1-5; D perhaps matches TRBD1 (6 bases). V dropped 4 bases and J dropped 7 bases, with 20 bases sitting between them. The CDR3 runs to 16 residues. Germline V gene data show CDR1 as LGHDT and CDR2 as YNNKEL (reference sequence). The CDR3 DNA reads TGTGCCAGCAGCCTGGGGGGTGGGGGCTCTAAACAGCCCCAGCATTTT. It encodes CASSLGGGGSKQPQHF.

V is TRBV27 and J is TRBJ2-7, with 9 bases identical to TRBD1. V shed 6 bases and J 5 bases; nucleotides not matched to a gene: 11. The CDR3 covers 15 residues. Germline V lookup: CDR1 MNHEY, CDR2 SMNVEV (reference sequence). This CDR3 reads CASSPDPQGADEQYF. CDR3 bases: TGTGCCAGCAGCCCTGATCCACAGGGGGCAGACGAGCAGTACTTC.

This rearrangement joins TRBV7-8 to TRBJ1-5, with D perhaps TRBD1 (6 bases). V gave up 1 base and J gave up 0 bases, with 10 bases separating them. This CDR3 has 16 amino acids. In germline, CDR1 is SGHVS, CDR2 FQNEAQ. For the CDR3, the DNA is TGTGCCAGCAGCTTAGGGCAGGGGTCTAGCAATCAGCCCCAGCATTTT. Translation: CASSLGQGSSNQPQHF.

In this sample, this clone turned up once. The chain has TRBV10-1 and TRBJ2-7, with D maybe TRBD2 (5 bases). In germline, CDR1 is WNHNN, CDR2 SYGVQD (reference sequence). The CDR3 extends over 15 amino acids. V lost 4 bases and J lost 3, with 16 bases in between. CDR3 residues: CASSAATSPVYEQYF. DNA of the CDR3: TGCGCCAGCAGTGCGGCTACTAGTCCGGTCTACGAGCAGTACTTC.

The rearrangement links TRBV30 to TRBJ1-1; D might be TRBD1 (5 bases). This CDR3 has 17 residues. Germline V CDR1 and CDR2: GTSNPN, SVGIG (reference sequence). Deletions cut 2 bases from V and 0 bases from J, with 19 bases between. The CDR3 coding sequence is TGTGCCTGGAGTTCTGGGACCGCTAGTCTCATGAACACTGAAGCTTTCTTT. Its translation is CAWSSGTASLMNTEAFF. The entire variable domain, with the rest obtained from reference TRBV30 and TRBJ1-1, is as follows: SQTIHQWPATLVQPVGSPLSLECTVEGTSNPNLYWYRQAAGRGLQLLFYSVGIGQISSEVPQNLSASRPQDRQFILSSKKLLLSDSGFYLCAWSSGTASLMNTEAFFGQGTRLTVV.

This chain joins TRBV6-1 and TRBJ1-2; no definite D call. This CDR3 is 10 amino acids long. Germline lookup yields CDR1 MNHNS and CDR2 SASEGT. The ends were cut back, 3 bases at V and 8 bases at J, with 4 bases in the middle. Here the CDR3 reads CASSEYGYTF. The CDR3 nucleotides read TGTGCCAGCAGTGAGTACGGCTACACCTTC.

In DNA form, the CDR3 reads TGTGCCAGCAGTGCGGGGTATGGGCAGGACATATCGGATGGCTACACCTTC. It specifies CASSAGYGQDISDGYTF. The V call is TRBV2, the J call TRBJ1-2; D is perhaps TRBD1 (5 bases). V was clipped by 4 bases and J by 6 bases, with 24 bases between them. This CDR3 region has 17 residues. The germline gives CDR1 SNHLY, CDR2 FYNNEI.

The chain is built from TRBV6-5 and TRBJ2-1; a possible D gene is TRBD1 (6 bases). Trimming shortened V by 4 bases and J by 7 bases, and 11 bases separated the two germline ends. Germline-derived CDR1 and CDR2 are MNHEY and SVGAGI. This CDR3 is built from 13 residues. CDR3 bases: TGTGCCAGCAGTTCATCCAGGGGTAATGAGCAGTTCTTC. This codes for CASSSSRGNEQFF.

The chain joins TRBV28 to TRBJ2-5, with TRBD1 matching over 10 bases. Trimming took 5 bases from V and 6 from J; bases not matched to a gene: 6. The CDR3 spans 14 residues. CDR1 and CDR2 from the germline V gene are MDHEN and SYDVKM. This CDR3 is CASSLTGGVKTQYF. The DNA of the CDR3 is TGTGCCAGCAGTCTGACAGGGGGCGTAAAGACCCAGTACTTC. Full variable domain (rest looked up from reference TRBV28 and TRBJ2-5): DVKVTQSSRYLVKRTGEKVFLECVQDMDHENMFWYRQDPGLGLRLIYFSYDVKMKEKGDIPEGYSVSREKKERFSLILESASTNQTSMYLCASSLTGGVKTQYFGPGTRLLVL.

The sample holds one count of this clone. The chain employs TRBV6-5 and TRBJ1-3; TRBD1 is a possible D gene (6 bases). Germline V gene sequence: CDR1 MNHEY, CDR2 SVGAGI. V was trimmed by 4 bases and J by 8 bases, leaving 15 bases between them. The CDR3 consists of 14 residues. The DNA of the CDR3 is TGTGCCAGCAGTTCCTCCGGACAGCTCCACACCATATATTTT. Amino acid sequence: CASSSSGQLHTIYF.

The chain combines TRBV29-1 with TRBJ1-1; 8 bases are a match to TRBD1. Looked up from germline, CDR1 is SQVTM and CDR2 is ANQGSEA. J gave up 1 base and V 2 bases, and 6 bases lay outside the gene matches. The CDR3 is made up of 15 amino acids. CDR3 residues: CSVERAGGSNTEAFF. CDR3 DNA sequence: TGCAGCGTTGAAAGGGCAGGGGGCTCGAACACTGAAGCTTTCTTT. Variable domain in full (rest from reference TRBV29-1 and TRBJ1-1): SAVISQKPSRDICQRGTSLTIQCQVDSQVTMMFWYRQQPGQSLTLIATANQGSEATYESGFVIDKFPISRPNLTFSTLTVSNMSPEDSSIYLCSVERAGGSNTEAFFGQGTRLTVV.

V usage is TRBV9 and J usage is TRBJ2-1; possible D gene TRBD2, 5 bases. Trimming left V 3 bases short and J 7 bases short, with 14 bases between. This CDR3 has 14 amino acids. CDR1 is SGDLS, CDR2 YYNGEE, per germline. CDR3 sequence: CASSARTVLNEQFF. CDR3 nucleotide sequence: TGTGCCAGCAGCGCCAGGACTGTACTGAATGAGCAGTTCTTC.